This entry lists 8 T cell receptor beta chains sequenced from one sample in a study of blood T cell repertoires in COVID-19. TCRdb's table, derived via immunoSEQ multiplex PCR, lists solely in-frame clones and lacks some. This table has more than 150,000 clones, 81% appearing once. The sequencing sample was made of peripheral blood. The receptors stem from a woman aged 80 or over with COVID-19, enrolled during active disease.

This clone was detected only a few times. The J gene is TRBJ2-6, the V gene TRBV9, with 9 bases fitting TRBD1. Germline lookup yields CDR1 SGDLS and CDR2 YYNGEE. There are 17 residues in the CDR3. Trimming took 4 bases from V and 0 from J; bases not matched to a gene: 5. The CDR3 coding sequence is TGTGCCAGCAGCTTCCAGACAGGGGGCTCTGGGGCCAACGTCCTGACTTTC. This gives the protein CASSFQTGGSGANVLTF. The entire variable domain, with the rest obtained from reference TRBV9 and TRBJ2-6, is as follows: DSGVTQTPKHLITATGQRVTLRCSPRSGDLSVYWYQQSLDQGLQFLIQYYNGEERAKGNILERFSAQQFPDLHSELNLSSLELGDSALYFCASSFQTGGSGANVLTFGAGSRLTVL.

This CDR3 reads CASSLLRGSYEQYF. DNA for the CDR3: TGTGCCAGCAGCTTATTAAGGGGTTCATACGAGCAGTACTTC. The chain is built from TRBV11-3 and TRBJ2-7, with D possibly being TRBD1 (5 bases). The V gene's germline CDR1 is SGHNT and CDR2 YENEEA. The CDR3 is 14 residues long. Trimming removed 2 bases at V and 4 bases at J, with 12 bases between.

This chain links TRBV7-9 with TRBJ1-2, with 9 bases identical to TRBD1. J gave up 1 base and V 1 base, and 4 bases lay outside the gene matches. The germline V gene encodes CDR1 SEHNR and CDR2 FQNEAQ (reference sequence). This CDR3 is built from 16 residues. The DNA of the CDR3 is TGTGCCAGCAGCTTAGTTGGGACAGGGCGTAACTATGGCTACACCTTC. Residues: CASSLVGTGRNYGYTF.

The chain joins TRBV6-1 to TRBJ1-2; the match to TRBD1 covers 10 bases. Losses at the gene ends were 0 bases for V and 4 bases for J; bases not matched to a gene: 8. Germline V lookup: CDR1 MNHNS, CDR2 SASEGT. There are 17 residues in the CDR3. CDR3 in amino acids: CASSEALRTGGAYGYTF. The CDR3 bases are TGTGCCAGCAGTGAAGCGCTTCGGACAGGGGGAGCCTATGGCTACACCTTC.

This chain connects TRBV3-1 (or the pseudogene TRBV3-2) to TRBJ2-1, with D possibly being TRBD1 (5 bases). Germline CDR1 LGHDT, CDR2 YNNKEL (reference sequence). The V end was cut by 2 bases, the J end by 5 bases, with 7 bases between. This CDR3 is 13 amino acids long. The CDR3 coding sequence is TGTGCCAGCAGCCAAAGGGGTCACAATGAGCAGTTCTTC. Translated: CASSQRGHNEQFF.

This clone is judged medium-sized (0.01 to 0.1%). V gene TRBV4-2 combines with J gene TRBJ1-2; no firm D call. Germline V gives CDR1 LGHNA, CDR2 YNFKEQ. The length of the CDR3 is 16 residues. V shed 0 bases and J shed 0 bases, with 11 bases lying between them. The CDR3 protein is CASSQDSTVSNYGYTF. CDR3 coding DNA: TGTGCCAGCAGCCAAGATAGTACAGTGTCTAACTATGGCTACACCTTC.

This clone showed up many times. The chain carries TRBV27 and TRBJ1-6, with 10 nucleotides matching TRBD1. Germline V lookup: CDR1 MNHEY, CDR2 SMNVEV (reference sequence). This CDR3 is built from 13 residues. The ends lost 10 bases at V and 10 bases at J; junction bases unmatched: 7. The CDR3 region is CATRGQGISPLHF. The CDR3 DNA sequence: TGTGCCACCAGGGGACAGGGGATCTCACCCCTCCACTTT.

The rearrangement links TRBV9 to TRBJ2-3, with 10 bases identical to TRBD2. The CDR3 consists of 16 residues. The V segment lost 4 bases and the J segment 3 bases; nucleotides outside the gene matches: 8. The germline V gene has CDR1 SGDLS and CDR2 YYNGEE. Here the CDR3 DNA reads TGTGCCAGCAGCTTAAGCGGGGGGGCGGAGACAGATACGCAGTATTTT. It translates to CASSLSGGAETDTQYF.